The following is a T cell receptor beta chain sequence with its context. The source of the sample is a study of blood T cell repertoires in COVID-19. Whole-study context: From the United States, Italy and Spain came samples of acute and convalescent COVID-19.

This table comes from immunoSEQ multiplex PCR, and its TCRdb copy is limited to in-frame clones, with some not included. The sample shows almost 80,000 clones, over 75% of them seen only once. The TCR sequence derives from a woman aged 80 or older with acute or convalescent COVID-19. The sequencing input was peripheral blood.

The CDR3 DNA is TGTGCCAGCAGCTTACAAGGTGGCTGGAGTGAAAAACTGTTTTTT. Translated: CASSLQGGWSEKLFF. V and J are TRBV7-2 and TRBJ1-4; D gene ambiguous. The CDR3 contains 15 residues. Looked up from germline, CDR1 is SGHTA and CDR2 is FQGNSA. The germline V and J ends were trimmed by 2 bases and 7 bases, with 14 bases remaining between them.